The table lists the clone carrying this T cell receptor beta chain with a few counts. Its antigen is not known. CDR1 MNHEY and CDR2 SVGAGI come from the germline V gene. The V and J ends lost 4 bases and 3 bases respectively, with 13 bases between them. The CDR3 is made up of 15 amino acids. A mixed TRB-A/B primer pool amplified rearranged TRB by multiplex touch-down PCR. TCRdb reanalysed the multiplex PCR reads using MiXCR and keeps one entry per CDR3 protein. Of over a thousand distinct CDR3 sequences in the sample, 25% to 30% were seen once. This sample was taken from a study of T cell repertoires in aging, cancer and after chemotherapy. Study results and limitations: In cancer patients, declining TCR diversity with age involved lost richness and lost evenness. Across the chemotherapy interval, each cancer cohort showed higher median generation probability, suggesting thymic rebound.

TCR beta rearrangements were amplified from peripheral blood genomic DNA. Sequenced sample: blood. The source of this sequence is a human donor with a solid tumor. The V and J genes are TRBV6-5 and TRBJ2-4; D not resolved. CDR3 residues: CASSFHGPGKNIQYF. The CDR3 DNA reads as TGTGCCAGCAGTTTTCACGGCCCAGGCAAAAACATTCAGTACTTC.